This T cell receptor beta chain appears in the sequencing data of a study of blood T cell repertoires in COVID-19. Study summary: In each case, the material was cDNA or gDNA derived from T cells, B-cell-depleted T cells, or PBMCs.

Some clones are missing from TCRdb's copy, which holds only in-frame ones; the method was immunoSEQ multiplex PCR. The table lists more than 60,000 clones, more than 80% of them singletons, with less than 9% in the top ten. Germline V CDR1 and CDR2: SGHRS, YFSETQ. The CDR3 extends over 14 amino acids. The V segment lost 4 bases and the J segment 4 bases; nucleotides outside the gene matches: 7. The chain is built from TRBV5-1 and TRBJ2-5, with TRBD2 matching over 7 bases. This clonotype originated in a human donor in a cohort sampled during active COVID-19. The sample was peripheral blood. As DNA, the CDR3 is TGCGCCAGCAGCGTCGGGACTACCCCAGAGACCCAGTACTTC. Translated, it gives CASSVGTTPETQYF.